This TCR beta chain was identified in a study of blood T cell repertoires in COVID-19. Background on the study: Italy, Spain and the United States were the sources of the convalescent and acute COVID-19 samples. In each case, the material was cDNA or gDNA derived from T cells, B-cell-depleted T cells, or PBMCs.

The CDR3 extends over 15 amino acids. The V end lost 4 bases, the J end lost 2 bases, and 14 bases lay between the germline ends. The germline CDR1 and CDR2 sequences are SGHDT and YYEEEE. Methods used by the authors: Amplification with reference gene primers provided the estimates of nucleated cell counts. Here immunoSEQ multiplex PCR was the method, and the copy in TCRdb shows in-frame clones only, minus some. D and trimming were read from the DNA, whereas the V and J calls and clone size are those reported in that table. This sample has 200,000 to 250,000 clones; about 80% occur once, and the top ten carry about 3%.

What was sequenced was peripheral blood. This sequence joins TRBV5-6 and TRBJ2-3, with a weak D call TRBD2 (6 bases). This TCR was recovered from a woman in her twenties or thirties who had recovered from COVID-19. The CDR3 sequence: CASSLYSGFTDTQYF. The CDR3, as DNA: TGTGCCAGCAGCCTTTATAGCGGTTTCACAGATACGCAGTATTTT.